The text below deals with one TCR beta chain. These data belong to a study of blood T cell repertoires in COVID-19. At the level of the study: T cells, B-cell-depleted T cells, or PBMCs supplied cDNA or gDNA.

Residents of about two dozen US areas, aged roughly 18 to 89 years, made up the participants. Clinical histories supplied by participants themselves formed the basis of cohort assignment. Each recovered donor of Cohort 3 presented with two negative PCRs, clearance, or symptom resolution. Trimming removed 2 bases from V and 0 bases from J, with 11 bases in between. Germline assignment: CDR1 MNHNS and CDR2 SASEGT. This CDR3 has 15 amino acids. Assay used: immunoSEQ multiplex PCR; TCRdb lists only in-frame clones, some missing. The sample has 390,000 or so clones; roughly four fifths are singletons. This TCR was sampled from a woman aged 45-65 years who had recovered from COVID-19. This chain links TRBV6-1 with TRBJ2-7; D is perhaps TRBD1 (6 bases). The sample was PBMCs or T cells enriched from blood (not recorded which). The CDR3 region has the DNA TGTGCCAGCAGTGAAAGTACAGGGCTCTCCTACGAGCAGTACTTC. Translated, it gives CASSESTGLSYEQYF.